The rows below give T cell receptor beta chains drawn from one sample of a study of shared clonotypes between healthy human individuals. Libraries were prepared by immunoSEQ multiplex PCR; TCRdb keeps only in-frame clonotypes and omits some of them. The sample shows approximately 700,000 clones, around 73% of them seen only once. Sequencing was carried out using memory CD4+ T cells sorted from blood. These TCRs come from a woman aged 30 to 39 in good health. The CDR3 runs from the conserved cysteine through the conserved F or W. D genes are given only for firm matches. Part of the rows lack a size; the others show once, few, many or a class for expanded clones.

V: TRBV2; length: 15; D: -; J: TRBJ2-3; size: -; DNA: TGTGCCAGCAGTGAGGCCTCGACTAGCACAGATACGCAGTATTTT; CDR3: CASSEASTSTDTQYF
V: TRBV2; length: 14; D: TRBD1; J: TRBJ2-3; size: few; DNA: TGTGCCGGCTGCCGGGACAGGGTCAAAGATACGCAGTATTTT; CDR3: CAGCRDRVKDTQYF
V: TRBV7-8; length: 13; D: TRBD1; J: TRBJ1-2; size: -; DNA: TGTGCCAGCAGACTACAGGGGGCGATTGGCTACACCTTC; CDR3: CASRLQGAIGYTF
V: TRBV10-3; length: 16; D: TRBD1; J: TRBJ2-2; size: -; DNA: TGTGCCATCAGTGGCCGAGAGGGGGCCTACACCGGGGAGCTGTTTTTT; CDR3: CAISGREGAYTGELFF
V: TRBV11-2; length: 17; D: -; J: TRBJ2-3; size: -; DNA: TGTGCCAGCAGCACCAGGGAGGTCCCACAAGCCACAGATACGCAGTATTTT; CDR3: CASSTREVPQATDTQYF
V: TRBV29-1; length: 12; D: -; J: TRBJ2-3; size: -; DNA: TGCAGCGTTTCGCCCCAGGGGGATACGCAGTATTTT; CDR3: CSVSPQGDTQYF
V: TRBV18; length: 13; D: TRBD1; J: TRBJ1-2; size: -; DNA: TGTGCCAGCTCACACTACAGGGGTGAAGGCTACACCTTC; CDR3: CASSHYRGEGYTF
V: TRBV5-1; length: 14; D: -; J: TRBJ1-4; size: many; DNA: TGCGCCAGCAGCTTGTCGTCCACTAATGAAAAACTGTTTTTT; CDR3: CASSLSSTNEKLFF
V: TRBV28; length: 16; D: -; J: TRBJ1-2; size: -; DNA: TGTGCCAGCAGTTTCTCCGGCGGTCTGGTTTCGAGTGGCTACACCTTC; CDR3: CASSFSGGLVSSGYTF
V: TRBV7-9; length: 13; D: -; J: TRBJ2-7; size: -; DNA: TGTGCCAGCAGCTTCTCAGGAAACCACGAGCAGTACTTC; CDR3: CASSFSGNHEQYF
V: TRBV7-6; length: 14; D: -; J: TRBJ1-5; size: -; DNA: TGTGCCAGCAGCCGGGTCTATAGCAATCAGCCCCAGCATTTT; CDR3: CASSRVYSNQPQHF
V: TRBV6-1; length: 15; D: TRBD1; J: TRBJ1-1; size: -; DNA: TGTGCCAGCAGTGAACGGGGGGACAGGAACACTGAAGCTTTCTTT; CDR3: CASSERGDRNTEAFF
V: TRBV18; length: 14; D: -; J: TRBJ2-1; size: -; DNA: TGTGCCAGCTCACCAGTAGTCTCCTACAATGAGCAGTTCTTC; CDR3: CASSPVVSYNEQFF
V: TRBV7-2; length: 16; D: TRBD2; J: TRBJ2-3; size: -; DNA: TGTGCCAGCAGCTTACAGCTAGCGGGAGCTACAGATACGCAGTATTTT; CDR3: CASSLQLAGATDTQYF
V: TRBV7-6; length: 16; D: TRBD2; J: TRBJ2-3; size: -; DNA: TGTGCCAGCAGCCCCGGACTAGCCAGAAGCACAGATACGCAGTATTTT; CDR3: CASSPGLARSTDTQYF
V: TRBV27; length: 17; D: -; J: TRBJ1-1; size: -; DNA: TGTGCCAGCATGCGTCCCCGGGGGGCAGGGAAGAACACTGAAGCTTTCTTT; CDR3: CASMRPRGAGKNTEAFF
V: TRBV29-1; length: 12; D: -; J: TRBJ2-7; size: few; DNA: TGCAGCGTCGATAGAGAATGGGGGGAGCAGTACTTC; CDR3: CSVDREWGEQYF
V: TRBV10-2; length: 13; D: TRBD1; J: TRBJ2-2; size: -; DNA: TGCGCCAGCAGTGCACAGGGGGCCGGGGAGCTGTTTTTT; CDR3: CASSAQGAGELFF
V: TRBV19; length: 16; D: TRBD1; J: TRBJ1-4; size: -; DNA: TGTGCCAGTAGTTTCCTCGACAGGGGGCTTCGTGAAAAACTGTTTTTT; CDR3: CASSFLDRGLREKLFF
V: TRBV7-2; length: 14; D: -; J: TRBJ2-1; size: -; DNA: TGTGCCAGCAGCCTTAGCCGCAGGGCGGATGAGCAGTTCTTC; CDR3: CASSLSRRADEQFF
V: TRBV18; length: 16; D: -; J: TRBJ2-3; size: -; DNA: TGTGCCAGCTCACCACGTATTAGCGGAACCACAGATACGCAGTATTTT; CDR3: CASSPRISGTTDTQYF
V: TRBV19; length: 15; D: TRBD2; J: TRBJ2-7; size: -; DNA: TGTGCCAGTACCCCCGGGCTAGCGGGCCCCTACGAGCAGTACTTC; CDR3: CASTPGLAGPYEQYF
V: TRBV2; length: 13; D: TRBD1; J: TRBJ2-7; size: -; DNA: TGTGCCAGCAATCGGGACAGTGTCAACGAGCAGTACTTC; CDR3: CASNRDSVNEQYF
V: TRBV28; length: 16; D: -; J: TRBJ2-1; size: -; DNA: TGTGCCAGCAGTTTATTCGAGGGGTGGGCAAGGAATGAGCAGTTCTTC; CDR3: CASSLFEGWARNEQFF
V: TRBV14; length: 13; D: -; J: TRBJ1-2; size: -; DNA: TGTGCCAGCAGCGGCACCTTTTGGGATGGCTACACCTTC; CDR3: CASSGTFWDGYTF
V: TRBV2; length: 15; D: TRBD2; J: TRBJ2-1; size: -; DNA: TGTGCCAGCAGTGAAAGAGTGTCGGGAGGGAGTGAGCAGTTCTTC; CDR3: CASSERVSGGSEQFF
V: TRBV5-1; length: 17; D: -; J: TRBJ2-5; size: once; DNA: TGCGCCAGCAGCGCAGGCTGGGCCAAAGGTGGCCAAGAGACCCAGTACTTC; CDR3: CASSAGWAKGGQETQYF
V: TRBV19; length: 16; D: TRBD1; J: TRBJ2-5; size: many; DNA: TGTGCCAGTAGTCCACGGACAGGGGAGGTGAAGGAGACCCAGTACTTC; CDR3: CASSPRTGEVKETQYF
V: TRBV6-4; length: 15; D: TRBD2; J: TRBJ2-1; size: -; DNA: TGTGCCAGCAGTGTTCAGGCCGGGACTAACAATGAGCAGTTCTTC; CDR3: CASSVQAGTNNEQFF
V: TRBV4-2; length: 17; D: -; J: TRBJ2-2; size: -; DNA: TGTGCCAGCAGCCAAGTATCCTGGACAGCAAACACCGGGGAGCTGTTTTTT; CDR3: CASSQVSWTANTGELFF
V: TRBV28; length: 13; D: -; J: TRBJ2-1; size: few; DNA: TGTGCCAGCAGCCAGGGACTTTACAATGAGCAGTTCTTC; CDR3: CASSQGLYNEQFF
V: TRBV10-2; length: 15; D: -; J: TRBJ1-1; size: -; DNA: TGCGCCAGCACCCGACCTGAGGGGGGGGACCCTGAAGCTTTCTTT; CDR3: CASTRPEGGDPEAFF
V: TRBV28; length: 13; D: -; J: TRBJ1-2; size: few; DNA: TGTGCCAGCACCCAAGGGACCGGCTTTGGCTACACCTTC; CDR3: CASTQGTGFGYTF
V: TRBV7-9; length: 12; D: TRBD1; J: TRBJ1-2; size: -; DNA: TGTGCCAGCAGCTCGACAGGGGATGGCTACACCTTC; CDR3: CASSSTGDGYTF
V: TRBV27; length: 13; D: -; J: TRBJ2-3; size: -; DNA: TGTGCCAGCAGTTCTCAGACTAGAGGGGTGCAGTATTTT; CDR3: CASSSQTRGVQYF
V: TRBV28; length: 16; D: TRBD2; J: TRBJ2-7; size: -; DNA: TGTGCCAGCAGTATGGGGACTAGCGGGAGGAGTTACGAGCAGTACTTC; CDR3: CASSMGTSGRSYEQYF
V: TRBV28; length: 15; D: -; J: TRBJ1-5; size: -; DNA: TGTGCCAGCAGTTTGTCGGGTGGTACGGGGCAGCCCCAGCATTTT; CDR3: CASSLSGGTGQPQHF
V: TRBV5-3; length: 15; D: -; J: TRBJ1-1; size: once; DNA: TGTGCCAGAAGCTTGGGTCGGCCGATGAACACTGAAGCTTTCTTT; CDR3: CARSLGRPMNTEAFF
V: TRBV5-5; length: 14; D: -; J: TRBJ2-7; size: -; DNA: TGTGCCAGCAGCTTGGAGGGAGTGGCCTACGAGCAGTACTTC; CDR3: CASSLEGVAYEQYF
V: TRBV19; length: 11; D: -; J: TRBJ2-1; size: once; DNA: TGTGCCAGTAGTGGGCACAATGAGCAGTTCTTC; CDR3: CASSGHNEQFF
V: TRBV27; length: 13; D: -; J: TRBJ2-3; size: -; DNA: TGTGCCAGCAGTTTAGGAGGAAAAGATACGCAGTATTTT; CDR3: CASSLGGKDTQYF
V: TRBV5-3; length: 15; D: TRBD1; J: TRBJ2-5; size: -; DNA: TGTGCCAGCAGCTGGGGGACAGGGCCGGGGGAGACCCAGTACTTC; CDR3: CASSWGTGPGETQYF
V: TRBV30; length: 15; D: TRBD1; J: TRBJ1-4; size: many; DNA: TGTGCCTGGAGTAACGGGGACAGGGGGAATGAAAAACTGTTTTTT; CDR3: CAWSNGDRGNEKLFF
V: TRBV11-1; length: 13; D: -; J: TRBJ2-2; size: once; DNA: TGTGCCAGCAGCCCCAGGGGCGGAGGGGAGCTGTTTTTT; CDR3: CASSPRGGGELFF
V: TRBV29-1; length: 13; D: TRBD2; J: TRBJ2-5; size: -; DNA: TGCAGCGTTGCGGGGGAGGGTGGGGAGACCCAGTACTTC; CDR3: CSVAGEGGETQYF
V: TRBV7-2; length: 15; D: TRBD1; J: TRBJ1-5; size: once; DNA: TGTGCCAGCAGCTCGGGACAGTTTAGCAATCAGCCCCAGCATTTT; CDR3: CASSSGQFSNQPQHF
V: TRBV21-1; length: 15; D: -; J: TRBJ2-3; size: -; DNA: TGTGCCAGCAGCAGTGGGGAGCCGGGCCGACCTACGCAGTATTTT; CDR3: CASSSGEPGRPTQYF
V: TRBV10-1; length: 14; D: -; J: TRBJ2-7; size: -; DNA: TGCGCCAGCAGTGACGTGCTGGGAGCCTACGAGCAGTACTTC; CDR3: CASSDVLGAYEQYF
V: TRBV5-1; length: 16; D: TRBD1; J: TRBJ2-7; size: -; DNA: TGCGCCAGCAGTGAGACCGGGACAGGGGGAAACTACGAGCAGTACTTC; CDR3: CASSETGTGGNYEQYF
V: TRBV28; length: 16; D: TRBD2; J: TRBJ2-7; size: -; DNA: TGTGCCAGCAGTTTGTGGACTAGCGGGAGGGCCCACGAGCAGTACTTC; CDR3: CASSLWTSGRAHEQYF
V: TRBV10-3; length: 13; D: TRBD1; J: TRBJ2-7; size: -; DNA: TGTGCCATCAGGAAACAGGGGGAGCGGGAGCAGTACTTC; CDR3: CAIRKQGEREQYF
V: TRBV27; length: 13; D: -; J: TRBJ1-1; size: -; DNA: TGTGCCAGCAGTTTAAGGGACTCTGGCTCAGCTTTCTTT; CDR3: CASSLRDSGSAFF
V: TRBV4-2; length: 16; D: -; J: TRBJ2-1; size: -; DNA: TGTGCCAGCAGCCAAGATCAGAGCGGACCCTACAATGAGCAGTTCTTC; CDR3: CASSQDQSGPYNEQFF
V: TRBV2; length: 12; D: -; J: TRBJ1-5; size: few; DNA: TGTGCCAGCAGGCTCGCACCGGGGGCCCAGCATTTT; CDR3: CASRLAPGAQHF
V: TRBV9; length: 17; D: TRBD1; J: TRBJ1-3; size: -; DNA: TGTGCCAGCTCCCACGGACAGGGCTCTAGCTCTGGAAACACCATATATTTT; CDR3: CASSHGQGSSSGNTIYF
V: TRBV19; length: 14; D: -; J: TRBJ1-1; size: -; DNA: TGTGCCAGTAGTACCCTGACAGGGAACACTGAAGCTTTCTTT; CDR3: CASSTLTGNTEAFF
V: TRBV30; length: 14; D: -; J: TRBJ2-7; size: few; DNA: TGTGCCTGGAGTGTACAGCGGCCTACCTACGAGCAGTACTTC; CDR3: CAWSVQRPTYEQYF
V: TRBV2; length: 15; D: -; J: TRBJ1-1; size: -; DNA: TGTGCCAGCAGTGAAACCACCCAGTTGAACACTGAAGCTTTCTTT; CDR3: CASSETTQLNTEAFF
V: TRBV7-9; length: 17; D: -; J: TRBJ2-1; size: many; DNA: TGTGCCAGCAGCTTTGTTCGGGAGACGGGAGTACCTGTTGAGCAGTTCTTC; CDR3: CASSFVRETGVPVEQFF